This TCR beta chain is from a study of blood T cells in healthy people across ages. Study findings and constraints: Roughly linearly, TCR beta diversity per million T cells fell as age increased.

The CDR3 covers 15 residues. V lost 3 bases and J lost 2; bases outside the gene matches: 9. Germline CDR1 reads DFQATT; CDR2 reads SNEGSKA (reference sequence). As to this clonotype: The antigen remains unidentified.

A second roughly 6 to 11 cycle PCR used barcoded and J-beta primers. From the 5' RACE reads, TCRdb called clonotypes with MiXCR, one entry per CDR3 protein. The data contain a few hundred thousand distinct CDR3 sequences, about 25% of them singletons. The sequenced sample consisted of blood. The chain carries TRBV20-1 and TRBJ1-1, with 7 bases identical to TRBD1. The receptor comes from a woman aged 65 to 85 in good health. The CDR3 loop reads CSARISRQGNTEAFF. The CDR3 DNA reads TGCAGTGCTAGGATAAGTAGACAGGGCAACACTGAAGCTTTCTTT.